This is a list of T cell receptor beta chains from one sample in a study of cytomegalovirus exposure and HLA in healthy donors. Sequenced by immunoSEQ multiplex PCR; TCRdb stores in-frame clones only, minus some. This sample carries 150,000 to 200,000 clones, approximately 84% of them seen once, and the ten largest clones take roughly 10%. Source material: PBMCs. These receptors came from a man younger than 45 in good health and CMV-seropositive. Both conserved end residues are part of each CDR3. The D gene is left open where the match is weak. For some rows the clone size is stated as once, few or many, or as a class when expanded; others skip it.

>TRBJ1-5|16|TRBD1|TRBV28|NA
TGTGCCAGCAGTTTATGGACAGGGAGGTCTTTCCAGCCCCAGCATTTT
CASSLWTGRSFQPQHF
>TRBJ2-1|12|TRBD1|TRBV29-1|NA
TGCAGCGTCATAACAGGGGTCGATGAGCAGTTCTTC
CSVITGVDEQFF
>TRBJ2-7|13|TRBD1|TRBV29-1|once
TGCAGCGTTGGCTCGGGACAGGGGTACGAGCAGTACTTC
CSVGSGQGYEQYF
>TRBJ2-5|13|NA|TRBV28|NA
TGTGCCAGCAGCCCCGGGACACGCGGAACCCAGTACTTC
CASSPGTRGTQYF
>TRBJ2-5|16|NA|TRBV5-4|NA
TGTGCCAGCAAAGGAGGGGTAGCGGCCTCCCAAGAGACCCAGTACTTC
CASKGGVAASQETQYF
>TRBJ2-1|19|TRBD2|TRBV5-6|NA
TGTGCCAGCAGCTGGGGGGACACCGTAGGAGCGGGAGGGCCAAATGAGCAGTTCTTC
CASSWGDTVGAGGPNEQFF
>TRBJ2-2|16|NA|TRBV5-1|NA
TGCGCCAGCAGACCTGACGGGAACCCGAACACCGGGGAGCTGTTTTTT
CASRPDGNPNTGELFF
>TRBJ1-1|12|TRBD1|TRBV6-5|NA
TGTGCCAGCACCCCGGGACAGGGGCAGGCTTTCTTT
CASTPGQGQAFF
>TRBJ1-2|12|NA|TRBV9|NA
TGTGCCAGCAGCGCCTTCAACTATGGCTACACCTTC
CASSAFNYGYTF
>TRBJ1-2|15|NA|TRBV28|once
TGTGCCAGCAGTTCCCTTAGACTTTTCAACTATGGCTACACCTTC
CASSSLRLFNYGYTF
>TRBJ2-4|17|NA|TRBV28|NA
TGTGCCAGCAAGGGTGTCGAGGGAGATTGGGCCAAAAACATTCAGTACTTC
CASKGVEGDWAKNIQYF
>TRBJ2-7|15|TRBD1|TRBV5-8|NA
TGTGCCAGCAGCTTGGCCGGGACAGCCTCCTACGAGCAGTACTTC
CASSLAGTASYEQYF
>TRBJ2-1|15|TRBD1|TRBV27|NA
TGTGCCAGCCACCGCCAGGGGGCTAGCTACAATGAGCAGTTCTTC
CASHRQGASYNEQFF
>TRBJ2-7|15|NA|TRBV9|NA
TGTGCCAGCAGCGTAGGCGGGGACCTCTCCTACGAGCAGTACTTC
CASSVGGDLSYEQYF
>TRBJ2-7|14|TRBD2|TRBV2|few
TGTGCCAGCGGGGGGACTAGCGGGAACCACGAGCAGTACTTC
CASGGTSGNHEQYF
>TRBJ2-5|16|TRBD1|TRBV5-1|NA
TGCGCCAGCAGCTTGCCGGGGACAGGAACTGGGGAGACCCAGTACTTC
CASSLPGTGTGETQYF
>TRBJ2-1|15|NA|TRBV6-4|many
TGTGCCAGCAGTGACGAGGCGGGGACCTACAATGAGCAGTTCTTC
CASSDEAGTYNEQFF
>TRBJ2-7|14|NA|TRBV28|NA
TGTGCCAGCAGTTTACCAGCGTCTTCCTACGAGCAGTACTTC
CASSLPASSYEQYF
>TRBJ1-4|15|NA|TRBV7-2|NA
TGTGCCAGCAGCCCCATGGTGACGCGGGGTGAAAAACTGTTTTTT
CASSPMVTRGEKLFF
>TRBJ2-2|14|NA|TRBV11-1|NA
TGTGCCAGCAGCTTTTTCAGGGGCAGCGGGGAGCTGTTTTTT
CASSFFRGSGELFF
>TRBJ2-3|18|NA|TRBV18|NA
TGTGCCAGCTCACCACCGGGCCAGTTCAACCCTAGCACAGATACGCAGTATTTT
CASSPPGQFNPSTDTQYF
>TRBJ1-5|15|TRBD1|TRBV2|NA
TGTGCCAGCAGTGTACAGGGACAGACTTATCAGCCCCAGCATTTT
CASSVQGQTYQPQHF
>TRBJ2-3|16|TRBD1|TRBV9|NA
TGTGCCAGCAGCTTCCGGGACAGGGGGCGAACAGATACGCAGTATTTT
CASSFRDRGRTDTQYF
>TRBJ2-7|14|NA|TRBV30|NA
TGTGCCTGGAGTCAGAGGTGGCCCCCCTACGAGCAGTACTTC
CAWSQRWPPYEQYF
>TRBJ2-7|14|NA|TRBV5-4|NA
TGTGCCAGCAGCTTGTCGGCTAGCGTTGACGAGCAGTACTTC
CASSLSASVDEQYF
>TRBJ2-3|13|NA|TRBV27|few
TGTGCCAGCAGTCTTAAAAGTAGAGATACGCAGTATTTT
CASSLKSRDTQYF
>TRBJ1-6|14|NA|TRBV2|NA
TGTGCCAGCAGTGACGACCTACAGAATTCACCCCTCCACTTT
CASSDDLQNSPLHF
>TRBJ1-2|14|NA|TRBV11-2|NA
TGTGCCAGCAGCTTCGGACAGAGGGAATATGGCTACACCTTC
CASSFGQREYGYTF
>TRBJ2-1|8|NA|TRBV11-2|few
TGTGCCGGGGAGGGGGGTTTCTTC
CAGEGGFF
>TRBJ2-7|13|TRBD2|TRBV7-2|NA
TGTGCCAGCAGCCTAGCGGGAGAGTACGAGCAGTACTTC
CASSLAGEYEQYF
>TRBJ1-3|15|NA|TRBV19|once
TGTGCCAGTAGTATCTCGACAGACCCTGGAAACACCATATATTTT
CASSISTDPGNTIYF
>TRBJ1-2|13|NA|TRBV7-3|NA
TGTGCCAGCAGTTTAGGCCGGGGTTCTGGCTACACCTTC
CASSLGRGSGYTF
>TRBJ2-7|14|NA|TRBV5-1|NA
TGCGCCAGCAGCTACGAGGCCTCCCGCCTCGAGCAGTACTTC
CASSYEASRLEQYF
>TRBJ2-2|15|NA|TRBV27|NA
TGTGCCAGCAGTTTATCCCGGGACACCTCCGGGGAGCTGTTTTTT
CASSLSRDTSGELFF
>TRBJ2-5|16|TRBD2|TRBV6-6|NA
TGTGCCAGCAGTTACGAGCTAGCGGGGGACCAAGAGACCCAGTACTTC
CASSYELAGDQETQYF
>TRBJ2-4|16|NA|TRBV28|NA
TGTGCCAGCAGTCTAGAGACAGTTTCTGCCAAAAACATTCAGTACTTC
CASSLETVSAKNIQYF
>TRBJ2-5|15|NA|TRBV9|once
TGTGCCAGCAGCGTAGGCTACAGGCGTGGGGAGACCCAGTACTTC
CASSVGYRRGETQYF
>TRBJ1-2|14|NA|TRBV19|once
TGTGCCAGTAGTATAGGGGCCAGCTCTCCTGTCTACACCTTC
CASSIGASSPVYTF
>TRBJ2-7|14|TRBD1|TRBV5-3|NA
TGTGCCAGAAGCCCCATGGGACAGGGTAACGAGCAGTACTTC
CARSPMGQGNEQYF
>TRBJ1-1|14|NA|TRBV5-1|NA
TGCGCCAGCATCCAGACAGGCGCGAACACTGAAGCTTTCTTT
CASIQTGANTEAFF
>TRBJ2-2|17|TRBD1|TRBV18|NA
TGTGCCAGCTCACAGAACGATCGACAGGGGCCTCTCGGGGAGCTGTTTTTT
CASSQNDRQGPLGELFF
>TRBJ1-2|12|NA|TRBV5-6|NA
TGTGCCAGCAGCCTCGGGGGCTATGGCTACACCTTC
CASSLGGYGYTF